This T cell receptor (beta chain) was captured by sequencing in a study of TIL therapy for anti-PD-1-resistant metastatic lung cancer. This was the immunoSEQ v3 assay. The method was immunoSEQ multiplex PCR; TCRdb's version includes in-frame clones alone and lacks a portion of them. Of about 60,000 clones listed, roughly 87% are singletons. Germline-derived CDR1 and CDR2 are SGHNT and YENEEA. After removal of 5 bases from V and 0 bases from J, the junction contained 4 bases not matched to a gene. The CDR3 is made up of 17 amino acids. Time point in this sample: pre-treatment sample, taken before nivolumab and TIL therapy. Enrollment ran from 2017 to early 2020.

Sample: blood, taken at baseline. The V and J genes are TRBV11-3 and TRBJ2-1, with 13 nucleotides matching TRBD2. This clonotype originated in a person aged 30 to 80 with non-small cell lung cancer. The CDR3 reads CASSPGTSGNSYNEQFF. CDR3 coding DNA: TGTGCCAGCAGCCCAGGGACTAGCGGGAACTCCTACAATGAGCAGTTCTTC.